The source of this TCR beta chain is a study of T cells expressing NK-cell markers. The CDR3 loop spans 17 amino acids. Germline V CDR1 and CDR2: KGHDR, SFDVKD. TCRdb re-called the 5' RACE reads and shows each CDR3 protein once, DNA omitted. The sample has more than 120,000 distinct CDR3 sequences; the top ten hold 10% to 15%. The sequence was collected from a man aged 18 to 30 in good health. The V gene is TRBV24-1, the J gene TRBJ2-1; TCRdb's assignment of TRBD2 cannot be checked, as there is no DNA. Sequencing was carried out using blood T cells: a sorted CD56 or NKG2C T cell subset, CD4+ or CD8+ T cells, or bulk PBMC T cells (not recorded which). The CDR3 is CATSDSTTSGEYNEQFF.